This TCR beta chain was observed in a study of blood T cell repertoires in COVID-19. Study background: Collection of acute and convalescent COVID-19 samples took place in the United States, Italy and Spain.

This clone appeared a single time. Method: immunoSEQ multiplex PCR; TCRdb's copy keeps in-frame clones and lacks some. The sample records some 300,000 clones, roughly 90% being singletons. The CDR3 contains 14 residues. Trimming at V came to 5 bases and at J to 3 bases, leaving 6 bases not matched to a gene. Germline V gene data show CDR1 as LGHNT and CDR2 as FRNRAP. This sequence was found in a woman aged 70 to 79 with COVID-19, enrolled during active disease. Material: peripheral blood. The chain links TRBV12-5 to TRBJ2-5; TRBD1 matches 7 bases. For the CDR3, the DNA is TGTGCTAGTGGTGCGTACACAGGGGAAGAGACCCAGTACTTC. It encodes CASGAYTGEETQYF.